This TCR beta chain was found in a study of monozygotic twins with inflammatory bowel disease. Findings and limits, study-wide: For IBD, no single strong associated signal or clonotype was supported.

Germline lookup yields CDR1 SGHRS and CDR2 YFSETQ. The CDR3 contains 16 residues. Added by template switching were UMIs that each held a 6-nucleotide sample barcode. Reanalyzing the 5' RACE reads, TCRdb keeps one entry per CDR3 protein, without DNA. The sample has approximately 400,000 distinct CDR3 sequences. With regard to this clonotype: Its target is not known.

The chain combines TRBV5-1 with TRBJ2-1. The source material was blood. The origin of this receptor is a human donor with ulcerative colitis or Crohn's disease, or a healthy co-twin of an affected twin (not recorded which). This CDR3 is CASSWVSQSSYNEQFF.